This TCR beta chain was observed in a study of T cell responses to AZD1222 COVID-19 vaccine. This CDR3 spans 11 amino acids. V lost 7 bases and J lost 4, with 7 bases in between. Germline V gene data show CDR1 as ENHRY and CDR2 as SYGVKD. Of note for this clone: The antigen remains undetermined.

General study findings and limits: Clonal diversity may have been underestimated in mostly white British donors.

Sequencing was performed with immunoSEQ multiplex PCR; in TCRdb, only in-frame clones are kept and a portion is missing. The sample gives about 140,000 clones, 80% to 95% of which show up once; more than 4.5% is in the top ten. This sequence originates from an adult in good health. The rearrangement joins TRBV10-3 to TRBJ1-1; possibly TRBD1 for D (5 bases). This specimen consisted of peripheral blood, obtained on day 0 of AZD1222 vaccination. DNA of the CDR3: TGTGCCATCAATAGGGGCACTGAAGCTTTCTTT. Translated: CAINRGTEAFF.